The 28 T cell receptor beta chains below were found in one sample sequenced in a study of cytomegalovirus exposure and HLA in healthy donors. Repertoires were generated with immunoSEQ multiplex PCR, while TCRdb's copy carries only in-frame clones and drops some. The sample shows roughly 52,000 clones, about nine tenths of them seen only once. The sample comprised PBMCs. These receptors were taken from a young man in good health and CMV-seronegative.

This clone was detected only a few times. This sequence joins TRBV20-1 and TRBJ2-1, with D possibly matching TRBD2 (5 bases). Trimming took 6 bases from V and 6 from J, leaving 9 bases between them. This CDR3 is 11 amino acids long. Looked up from germline, CDR1 is DFQATT and CDR2 is SNEGSKA (reference sequence). CDR3 sequence: CSADYLNEQFF. CDR3 bases: TGCAGTGCAGACTACCTCAATGAGCAGTTCTTC.

CDR3 protein: CASSFAGKNTEAFF. In nucleotides, the CDR3 is TGTGCCAGCAGTTTTGCGGGAAAGAACACTGAAGCTTTCTTT. J is TRBJ1-1 and V is TRBV27, with D hard to call. CDR1 and CDR2 (germline): MNHEY, SMNVEV (reference sequence). The CDR3 contains 14 residues. Trimming left V 3 bases short and J 1 base short, with 9 bases between.

The chain recombines TRBV7-9 with TRBJ2-1; the D gene is possibly TRBD1 (6 bases). V gave up 4 bases and J gave up 9 bases, with 13 bases separating them. The CDR3 is made up of 13 amino acids. CDR1 and CDR2 (germline): SEHNR, FQNEAQ (reference sequence). Here the CDR3 reads CASSSYRDAEQFF. The CDR3 DNA follows: TGTGCCAGCAGCTCCTACAGGGACGCTGAGCAGTTCTTC.

CDR3 sequence (DNA): TGCGCCAGCAGCTCCGGACAGGGGGCTGTGAACACTGAAGCTTTCTTT. This sequence encodes CASSSGQGAVNTEAFF. This chain links TRBV5-1 with TRBJ1-1; 11 nucleotides align to TRBD1. With 3 bases clipped from V and 0 bases from J, the junction kept 4 bases outside the gene matches. The CDR3 sequence is 16 residues long. Germline values: CDR1 SGHRS, CDR2 YFSETQ.

V and J are TRBV6-1 and TRBJ2-2; 7 bases fit TRBD2. CDR3 length: 16 residues. CDR1 and CDR2 from the germline V gene are MNHNS and SASEGT. The junction had 9 bases not matched to a gene; V was cut back by 1 base and J by 7 bases. CDR3: CASSEGTGGFGGELFF. The CDR3 region has the DNA TGTGCCAGCAGTGAAGGAACGGGGGGATTCGGCGGGGAGCTGTTTTTT.

The V call is TRBV6-1, the J call TRBJ2-7; 8 bases align to TRBD1. Trimming removed 2 bases from V and 6 bases from J; junction bases left unmatched: 9. Germline assignment: CDR1 MNHNS and CDR2 SASEGT. The CDR3 is 15 amino acids. This CDR3 is CASSERGQEGVEQYF. For the CDR3, the DNA is TGTGCCAGCAGTGAAAGGGGACAGGAAGGGGTCGAGCAGTACTTC.

The V gene is TRBV15, the J gene TRBJ2-7; 9 nucleotides align to TRBD2. J was trimmed by 7 bases and V by 1 base; bases with no gene match: 5. CDR3 length: 14 residues. In germline, CDR1 is LNHNV, CDR2 YYDKDF (reference sequence). The CDR3 sequence: CATSRAGSGREQYF. In nucleotides, the CDR3 is TGTGCCACCAGCAGAGCTGGTAGCGGGAGAGAGCAGTACTTC.

This rearrangement joins TRBV5-1 to TRBJ2-7; no clear D gene. The V gene's germline CDR1 is SGHRS and CDR2 YFSETQ. The CDR3 is 14 amino acids. Trimming cost V 5 bases and J 0 bases, with 12 bases left between them. The CDR3 region is CASRPMADSYEQYF. In DNA, the CDR3 is TGCGCCAGCAGGCCAATGGCGGACTCCTACGAGCAGTACTTC.

The chain is built from TRBV27 and TRBJ2-3; D might be TRBD2 (5 bases). V lost 6 bases to trimming and J lost 6 bases, with 16 bases between them. The CDR3 covers 14 residues. Per germline, CDR1 MNHEY and CDR2 SMNVEV (reference sequence). The CDR3 DNA reads as TGTGCCAGCAGAGCACTAGGGATGGGGGATACGCAGTATTTT. Translation: CASRALGMGDTQYF.

The chain couples TRBV27 to TRBJ2-4; the match to TRBD1 covers 11 bases. V was clipped by 2 bases and J by 1 base; unmatched bases: 19. Germline assignment: CDR1 MNHEY and CDR2 SMNVEV (reference sequence). This CDR3 region has 22 residues. The CDR3 DNA reads as TGTGCCAGCAGTTTAACTCCAATCTCCCCGGGACAGGGGGGAGTTGCCAAAAACATTCAGTACTTC. The encoded protein is CASSLTPISPGQGGVAKNIQYF.

The J gene is TRBJ1-1, the V gene TRBV11-2; D gene ambiguous. Germline assignment: CDR1 SGHAT and CDR2 FQNNGV. There are 14 residues in the CDR3. V lost 6 bases, J lost 1 base, and 12 bases lay in between. The CDR3: CASRPGYRNTEAFF. The CDR3 nucleotides are TGTGCCAGCAGACCAGGTTATAGGAACACTGAAGCTTTCTTT.

This sequence joins TRBV11-2 and TRBJ2-2, with D possibly being TRBD1 (5 bases). The germline V gene encodes CDR1 SGHAT and CDR2 FQNNGV. V dropped 5 bases and J dropped 6 bases, with 10 bases sitting between them. The length of the CDR3 is 13 residues. The CDR3 DNA is TGTGCCAGCAGCCCAGGGAATGCCGGGGAGCTGTTTTTT. Its protein product is CASSPGNAGELFF. The variable domain in full, with the rest retrieved from reference TRBV11-2 and TRBJ2-2, is EAGVAQSPRYKIIEKRQSVAFWCNPISGHATLYWYQQILGQGPKLLIQFQNNGVVDDSQLPKDRFSAERLKGVDSTLKIQPAKLEDSAVYLCASSPGNAGELFFGEGSRLTVL.

The J gene is TRBJ1-5, the V gene TRBV5-5; D is undetermined. The CDR3 runs to 15 residues. Germline V CDR1 and CDR2: SGHKS, YYEKEE (reference sequence). The V end lost 6 bases, the J end lost 3 bases, and 16 bases lay between the germline ends. The DNA of the CDR3 is TGTGCCAGCACCACTCGGCCGGGGATCAATCAGCCCCAGCATTTT. This translates into CASTTRPGINQPQHF.

The chain carries TRBV27 and TRBJ1-1; TRBD1 aligns across 9 bases. Germline CDR1 is MNHEY and CDR2 is SMNVEV (reference sequence). Trimming at V came to 6 bases and at J to 0 bases, leaving 5 bases not matched to a gene. CDR3 length equals 15 residues. DNA of the CDR3: TGTGCCAGCAGGGGGACAGGGAGCATGAACACTGAAGCTTTCTTT. Amino acids: CASRGTGSMNTEAFF.

The chain links TRBV2 to TRBJ1-1, with a weak D call TRBD1 (5 bases). This CDR3 contains 13 residues. Germline loops: CDR1 SNHLY, CDR2 FYNNEI. With 5 bases removed from V and 4 bases from J, the gap between germline ends came to 11 bases. For the CDR3, the DNA is TGTGCCAGCAGTTACCATACAGGCACTGAAGCTTTCTTT. Translated: CASSYHTGTEAFF.

The rearrangement uses TRBV27 and TRBJ2-2, with a weak D call TRBD1 (5 bases). The CDR3 runs 15 residues. V was cut by 2 bases and J by 6 bases, with 13 bases left in between. The germline CDR1 and CDR2 sequences are MNHEY and SMNVEV (reference sequence). CDR3 coding DNA: TGTGCCAGCAGTTTAAACAGGCCAGGAGCCGGGGAGCTGTTTTTT. Protein product: CASSLNRPGAGELFF.

The chain carries TRBV27 and TRBJ2-1; 8 nucleotides line up with TRBD2. The CDR3 consists of 16 residues. Germline lookup yields CDR1 MNHEY and CDR2 SMNVEV (reference sequence). The V gene end was trimmed by 3 bases and the J gene end by 2 bases; junction bases not matched to a gene: 6. This CDR3 reads CASSLGSGNPYNEQFF. CDR3 in DNA: TGTGCCAGCAGTTTGGGTAGCGGGAATCCCTACAATGAGCAGTTCTTC.

This clone was counted only a few times. V is TRBV6-5 and J is TRBJ2-2; 7 bases align to TRBD1. CDR1 is MNHEY and CDR2 is SVGAGI in the germline V gene. This CDR3 is built from 13 residues. With V trimmed by 8 bases and J by 6 bases, 6 bases remained unmatched. CDR3 residues: CASEGAGAGELFF. CDR3 coding DNA: TGTGCCAGCGAGGGGGCGGGCGCCGGGGAGCTGTTTTTT.

The chain uses TRBV6-1 and TRBJ1-1; 7 bases align to TRBD1. The trim removed 5 bases at V and 2 bases at J, leaving 5 bases unmatched. Germline V gene sequence: CDR1 MNHNS, CDR2 SASEGT. CDR3 length: 14 residues. The CDR3 protein is CASSSYRGNTEAFF. The CDR3, as DNA: TGTGCCAGCAGTTCTTACAGGGGTAACACTGAAGCTTTCTTT.

The V and J genes are TRBV18 and TRBJ2-5; D might be TRBD1 (5 bases). V dropped 3 bases and J dropped 2 bases, with 16 bases sitting between them. The CDR3 has 16 residues. Per germline, CDR1 KGHSH and CDR2 LQKENI. CDR3 protein: CASSPRWGGTQETQYF. The CDR3 bases are TGTGCCAGCTCACCTAGGTGGGGCGGAACGCAAGAGACCCAGTACTTC. The entire variable domain, with the rest obtained from reference TRBV18 and TRBJ2-5, is as follows: NAGVMQNPRHLVRRRGQEARLRCSPMKGHSHVYWYRQLPEEGLKFMVYLQKENIIDESGMPKERFSAEFPKEGPSILRIQQVVRGDSAAYFCASSPRWGGTQETQYFGPGTRLLVL.

The J gene is TRBJ1-1, the V gene TRBV10-1, with 9 bases lining up with TRBD1. The CDR3 has 12 amino acids. Germline loops: CDR1 WNHNN, CDR2 SYGVQD (reference sequence). V lost 6 bases and J lost 5; bases outside the gene matches: 1. In DNA, the CDR3 is TGCGCCAGCAGCGGGACAGGGACTGAAGCTTTCTTT. Protein product: CASSGTGTEAFF.

CDR3 amino acids: CASSRESTDTQYF. CDR3 nucleotides: TGTGCCAGCAGTCGGGAGAGCACAGATACGCAGTATTTT. J is TRBJ2-3 and V is TRBV2; the D gene is possibly TRBD2 (6 bases). Deletions cut 5 bases from V and 0 bases from J, with 6 bases between. CDR1 SNHLY and CDR2 FYNNEI come from the germline V gene. This CDR3 is built from 13 residues.

The rearrangement uses TRBV2 and TRBJ1-1; D gene unclear. Trimming shortened V by 2 bases and J by 0 bases, and 7 bases separated the two germline ends. CDR3 length: 14 residues. Germline V gene data show CDR1 as SNHLY and CDR2 as FYNNEI. CDR3 amino acids: CASSEQFMNTEAFF. Here the CDR3 DNA reads TGTGCCAGCAGTGAACAGTTCATGAACACTGAAGCTTTCTTT.

The CDR3, as DNA: TGCGCCAGCGGTAGACTAGCGGGACTAGATGAGCAGTTCTTC. Protein: CASGRLAGLDEQFF. V gene TRBV4-1 combines with J gene TRBJ2-1, with TRBD2 matching 11 bases. Germline loops: CDR1 MGHRA, CDR2 YSYEKL. This CDR3 spans 14 amino acids. After removal of 8 bases from V and 8 bases from J, the junction contained 8 bases not matched to a gene.

This chain connects TRBV9 to TRBJ2-3, with D possibly matching TRBD1 (6 bases). Trimming took off 3 bases at V and 0 bases at J, with 14 bases between the two ends. This CDR3 is 16 amino acids long. CDR1 SGDLS and CDR2 YYNGEE come from the germline V gene. The CDR3 sequence: CASSGGNRGSTDTQYF. The CDR3 DNA reads as TGTGCCAGCAGCGGGGGGAATAGGGGGAGCACAGATACGCAGTATTTT.

This chain's CDR3 is CAWSVEASYEQYF. CDR3 nucleotide sequence: TGTGCCTGGAGTGTGGAGGCTTCCTACGAGCAGTACTTC. The chain couples TRBV30 to TRBJ2-7; possibly TRBD2 for D (5 bases). V dropped 0 bases and J dropped 1 base, with 7 bases sitting between them. Germline assignment: CDR1 GTSNPN and CDR2 SVGIG (reference sequence). There are 13 residues in the CDR3.

The chain carries TRBV29-1 and TRBJ2-1; 14 bases are a match to TRBD2. CDR3 length equals 14 residues. Unmatched junction bases numbered 3, after V lost 5 bases and J lost 6 bases. Looked up from germline, CDR1 is SQVTM and CDR2 is ANQGSEA. The CDR3 DNA sequence: TGCAGCGTTCGGACTAGCGGGAGGCTCAATGAGCAGTTCTTC. It yields the protein CSVRTSGRLNEQFF.

This clone was seen repeatedly, ten times or more. This sequence joins TRBV28 and TRBJ1-2, with TRBD1 identical over 9 bases. CDR1 MDHEN and CDR2 SYDVKM come from the germline V gene. The CDR3 runs 13 residues. Trimming cost V 3 bases and J 4 bases; bases outside gene matches: 0. CDR3 sequence (DNA): TGTGCCAGCAGTTTGGGACAGGGCTATGGCTACACCTTC. Translated, it gives CASSLGQGYGYTF.